The TCR beta chain under discussion was sequenced for a study of CD8 T cells in ankylosing spondylitis. TCRdb reprocessed the 5' RACE reads via MiXCR and lists one record per CDR3 protein. The profile shows 290,000 or so distinct CDR3 sequences, under 25% of them singletons. The V and J ends lost 0 bases and 8 bases, in that order; junction bases with no gene match: 6. Germline loops: CDR1 SGHRS, CDR2 YFSETQ. This CDR3 comprises 15 residues. This clonotype has just a few counts. This clonotype was sampled from a female donor with ankylosing spondylitis or in good health (not recorded which). What was sequenced was blood, either unsorted or a sorted T cell fraction (not recorded which). The chain joins TRBV5-1 to TRBJ2-1, with 9 bases matching TRBD2. The DNA for the CDR3 is TGCGCCAGCAGCTTGGGCCTAGCGGGAATGGATGAGCAGTTCTTC. It codes for CASSLGLAGMDEQFF.